This T cell receptor beta chain appears in the sequencing data of a study of CD8+ T cells in alopecia areata. RNA was extracted and reverse transcribed into cDNA as the sequencing template. Libraries were prepared by immunoSEQ multiplex PCR; TCRdb keeps only in-frame clonotypes and omits some of them. The sample records 150,000 to 200,000 clones, 50% to 75% being singletons. Treatment indicated: oral pan-JAK inhibitor, 5-10 mg twice daily. Germline-derived CDR1 and CDR2 are SQVTM and ANQGSEA. Trimming removed 1 base from V and 2 bases from J; junction bases left unmatched: 1. The CDR3 covers 13 residues.

The sequence came from a human donor with alopecia areata. The rearrangement joins TRBV29-1 to TRBJ2-7; TRBD1 aligns across 8 bases. Source: CD4+ T cells sorted from blood, taken between weeks 55 and 70, from a patient treated with tofacitinib. The CDR3 here is CSVEGTGTYEQYF. The CDR3 nucleotides read TGCAGCGTTGAAGGGACAGGGACCTACGAGCAGTACTTC.